A selection of T cell receptor beta chains follows, all from one sample in a study of post-analysis software for immune sequencing data. TCRdb re-called the PCR reads through MiXCR, storing one row per CDR3 protein. The sample includes hundreds of thousands of distinct CDR3 sequences, 25% to 30% of them seen just once. Sequences were obtained from blood. These receptors all come from a girl aged 5 to 17 with multiple sclerosis. Both conserved end residues are part of each CDR3. D genes are given only for firm matches. Clone size is stated in some rows and not others, as once, few, many or a class when expanded.

>NA|TRBJ2-7|TRBV29-1|TRBD1
CSAVGQGAGEQYF
TGCAGCGCCGTGGGACAGGGGGCGGGAGAGCAGTACTTC
>NA|TRBJ2-3|TRBV7-2|TRBD2
CASSGGGAGGTDTQYF
TGTGCCAGCAGCGGGGGTGGGGCGGGGGGCACAGATACGCAGTATTTT
>few|TRBJ2-5|TRBV7-9|NA
CASSLITNEQYF
TGTGCCAGCAGCTTAATTACCAATGAGCAGTACTTC
>NA|TRBJ1-2|TRBV20-1|NA
CSAPSRVNYGYTF
TGCAGTGCCCCCTCTCGGGTTAACTATGGCTACACCTTC
>NA|TRBJ2-6|TRBV20-1|NA
CSAKDRGSSGANVLTF
TGCAGTGCTAAGGACAGAGGGAGCTCTGGGGCCAACGTCCTGACTTTC
>NA|TRBJ2-3|TRBV28|NA
CASSLRNPRDTQYF
TGTGCCAGCAGTCTCAGAAATCCCCGAGATACGCAGTATTTT
>few|TRBJ2-3|TRBV4-3|NA
CASSQEASYSGTDTQYF
TGCGCCAGCAGCCAAGAAGCTTCCTATTCGGGCACAGATACGCAGTATTTT
>NA|TRBJ1-2|TRBV6-5|NA
CASSYSKGPGYGYTF
TGTGCCAGCAGTTACTCGAAGGGGCCAGGCTATGGCTACACCTTC
>few|TRBJ1-6|TRBV4-1|NA
CASSPTPGARNSPLHF
TGCGCCAGCAGCCCAACCCCCGGAGCAAGGAATTCACCCCTCCACTTT
>NA|TRBJ2-3|TRBV27|TRBD2
CASSWLAGSTDTQYF
TGTGCCAGCAGTTGGCTAGCGGGTAGCACAGATACGCAGTATTTT
>NA|TRBJ1-4|TRBV10-1|NA
CASIESGNEKLFF
TGCGCCAGCATTGAGTCGGGAAATGAAAAACTGTTTTTT
>NA|TRBJ1-3|TRBV7-9|NA
CASSAGRPSSGNTIYF
TGTGCCAGCAGCGCCGGACGCCCTAGCTCTGGAAACACCATATATTTT
>few|TRBJ2-1|TRBV24-1|NA
CATSERNEQFF
TGTGCCACCAGTGAACGCAATGAGCAGTTCTTC
>NA|TRBJ2-7|TRBV7-2|NA
CASSLSGRGVPYEQYF
TGTGCCAGCAGCTTAAGTGGTCGGGGTGTACCCTACGAGCAGTACTTC
>NA|TRBJ1-5|TRBV20-1|NA
CSAIWGSHGNQPQHF
TGTAGTGCTATATGGGGGAGCCACGGCAATCAGCCCCAGCATTTT
>NA|TRBJ1-2|TRBV5-1|NA
CASSVLNRATNYGYTF
TGCGCCAGCAGCGTCCTAAACAGGGCAACTAACTATGGCTACACCTTC
>NA|TRBJ2-3|TRBV20-1|NA
CSARPYYRLTDTQYF
TGCAGTGCTAGGCCGTACTATAGACTCACAGATACGCAGTATTTT
>NA|TRBJ2-2|TRBV29-1|TRBD2
CSVLGSAGANTGELFF
TGCAGCGTCCTCGGGTCTGCGGGAGCGAACACCGGGGAGCTGTTTTTT
>once|TRBJ1-5|TRBV20-1|NA
CSARDSQPHQPQHF
TGCAGTGCTAGAGATTCCCAGCCGCATCAGCCCCAGCATTTT
>many|TRBJ2-3|TRBV7-2|TRBD2
CASSPTSASTDTQYF
TGTGCCAGCAGCCCAACTAGCGCTAGCACAGATACGCAGTATTTT
>few|TRBJ2-1|TRBV7-2|NA
CASSPETYNEQFF
TGTGCCAGCAGCCCTGAGACCTACAATGAGCAGTTCTTC
>once|TRBJ2-5|TRBV6-4|TRBD2
CASQRASGMGEQYF
TGTGCCAGCCAACGGGCTAGCGGGATGGGTGAGCAGTACTTC
>NA|TRBJ2-1|TRBV7-6|NA
CASSLYIVRRGLGSEQFF
TGTGCCAGCAGCTTATACATTGTTAGGAGGGGGCTTGGTAGTGAGCAGTTCTTC
>NA|TRBJ1-1|TRBV7-2|TRBD1
CASWQQGAMNTEAFF
TGTGCCAGCTGGCAACAGGGGGCAATGAACACTGAAGCTTTCTTT
>NA|TRBJ1-5|TRBV12-3/TRBV12-4|NA
CASSIGGSLDSNQPQHF
TGTGCCAGCAGCATCGGAGGGTCACTTGATAGCAATCAGCCCCAGCATTTT
>few|TRBJ1-1|TRBV7-6|NA
CASSLTDMNTEAFF
TGTGCCAGCAGCTTGACTGACATGAACACTGAAGCTTTCTTT
>few|TRBJ2-1|TRBV7-2|NA
CASSLEGGREQFF
TGTGCCAGCAGCTTAGAGGGTGGAAGGGAGCAGTTCTTC
>NA|TRBJ2-7|TRBV7-9|NA
CASGFGSLGGEQYF
TGTGCCAGCGGCTTCGGATCCTTAGGCGGAGAGCAGTACTTC
>few|TRBJ2-1|TRBV12-5|NA
CASGLGHYNEQFF
TGTGCTAGTGGTTTGGGACACTACAATGAGCAGTTCTTC
>NA|TRBJ2-1|TRBV10-3|NA
CAISGGLSYNEQFF
TGTGCCATCAGTGGTGGACTATCCTACAATGAGCAGTTCTTC
>NA|TRBJ2-4|TRBV6-5|TRBD1
CASRLTGMAKNIQYF
TGTGCCAGCAGGCTGACAGGGATGGCCAAAAACATTCAGTACTTC
>many|TRBJ2-7|TRBV4-3|TRBD2
CASSLGLAGEYEQYF
TGCGCCAGCAGCCTAGGCCTAGCGGGAGAGTACGAGCAGTACTTC
>few|TRBJ2-5|TRBV5-1|TRBD2
CASSLGLAGGIQETQYF
TGCGCCAGCAGCTTGGGACTAGCGGGGGGGATCCAAGAGACCCAGTACTTC
>few|TRBJ2-5|TRBV20-1|NA
CSARGGGLETQYF
TGCAGTGCTAGAGGTGGGGGGTTAGAGACCCAGTACTTC
>NA|TRBJ2-3|TRBV29-1|NA
CSVAVRFTDTQYF
TGCAGCGTTGCAGTACGCTTCACAGATACGCAGTATTTT
>many|TRBJ2-7|TRBV5-1|TRBD1
CASSLEAGGYEQYF
TGCGCCAGCAGCTTGGAGGCAGGGGGCTACGAGCAGTACTTC
>many|TRBJ2-5|TRBV29-1|TRBD1
CSVGQGPETQYF
TGCAGCGTTGGACAGGGTCCCGAGACCCAGTACTTC
>NA|TRBJ2-7|TRBV7-2|TRBD2
CASSLRGGLARYEQYF
TGTGCCAGCAGCTTACGGGGTGGACTAGCGCGTTACGAGCAGTACTTC
>NA|TRBJ2-2|TRBV6-5|NA
CASSYSLPGELFF
TGTGCCAGCAGTTACTCACTCCCCGGGGAGCTGTTTTTT
>NA|TRBJ2-1|TRBV28|TRBD1
CASSLGQGIRNEQFF
TGTGCCAGCAGTTTAGGACAGGGGATTCGAAATGAGCAGTTCTTC
>NA|TRBJ2-7|TRBV15|TRBD2
CATSSSGSYEQYF
TGTGCCACCAGCAGTAGCGGGAGCTACGAGCAGTACTTC
>NA|TRBJ2-5|TRBV5-1|NA
CASVECRGESEETQYF
TGCGCCAGCGTTGAATGCAGGGGAGAGTCCGAAGAGACCCAGTACTTC
>few|TRBJ1-2|TRBV29-1|TRBD1
CSAPSRTGFAGYTF
TGCAGCGCCCCGTCCCGGACAGGGTTCGCTGGCTACACCTTC
>NA|TRBJ2-1|TRBV6-5|TRBD2
CTSSYSRESETQFF
TGTACCAGCAGTTACTCGCGGGAGTCAGAGACCCAGTTCTTC
>few|TRBJ1-1|TRBV5-1|NA
CASSLRARQPNTEAFF
TGCGCCAGCAGCTTGAGGGCTCGCCAGCCGAACACTGAAGCTTTCTTT
>NA|TRBJ1-5|TRBV12-3/TRBV12-4|NA
CASSFGGVNRPQHF
TGTGCCAGCAGTTTTGGAGGGGTAAATCGGCCCCAGCATTTT
>NA|TRBJ2-1|TRBV5-1|TRBD2
CASTRSGGADQFF
TGCGCCAGCACTAGGAGCGGGGGGGCCGATCAGTTCTTC
>NA|TRBJ2-3|TRBV20-1|NA
CSANQANTDTQYF
TGCAGTGCTAACCAGGCTAACACAGATACGCAGTATTTT
>NA|TRBJ1-5|TRBV15|NA
CATRDEISNQPQHF
TGTGCCACCAGAGACGAAATTAGCAATCAGCCCCAGCATTTT
>NA|TRBJ2-7|TRBV2|NA
CASSERIYEQYF
TGTGCCAGCAGTGAGCGAATCTACGAGCAGTACTTC
>NA|TRBJ2-3|TRBV29-1|NA
CSVVGASTDTQYF
TGCAGCGTTGTCGGGGCTAGCACAGATACGCAGTATTTT
>NA|TRBJ2-1|TRBV9|TRBD2
CASSVVAGAGNEQFF
TGTGCCAGCAGCGTAGTGGCGGGAGCGGGCAATGAGCAGTTCTTC
>few|TRBJ2-3|TRBV20-1|TRBD2
CSARTSPVADTQYF
TGCAGTGCGCGGACTAGCCCGGTAGCAGATACGCAGTATTTT
>NA|TRBJ2-5|TRBV11-3|NA
CASSTGSRSLQYF
TGTGCCAGCAGCACCGGGTCTAGATCCCTCCAGTACTTC
>few|TRBJ2-5|TRBV10-3|NA
CAISEPGPPQETQYF
TGTGCCATCAGTGAGCCGGGGCCCCCACAAGAGACCCAGTACTTC